This T cell receptor (beta chain) was sequenced during a study of CD8+CD57+ T cells in acquired aplastic anemia. TCR beta VDJ combinations and CDR3 sequences were profiled from genomic DNA. TCRdb reprocessed the reads via MiXCR and lists one record per CDR3 protein. There are approximately 200,000 distinct CDR3 sequences in the sample; roughly half occur only once, and roughly 15% lies in the top ten. CDR1 and CDR2 from the germline V gene are SNHLY and FYNNEI. V shed 8 bases and J shed 4 bases, with 17 bases lying between them. The CDR3 has 14 residues. The source material was sorted CD4+, CD8+, or CD8+CD57+ T cells (not recorded which) from PBMCs. The V call is TRBV2, the J call TRBJ2-5; no clear D gene. This clonotype was sampled from a human donor in good health, serving as a control. CDR3 amino acids: CASGEGPNGETQYF. In DNA, the CDR3 is TGTGCCAGCGGAGAAGGTCCGAATGGAGAGACCCAGTACTTC.